These 30 T cell receptor beta chains share one sample of origin, sequenced in a study of control samples from healthy donors and cancer patients. The protocol was immunoSEQ multiplex PCR, while the TCRdb copy is restricted to in-frame clones and leaves out a portion. The sample contains over 85,000 clones, 92% of which appear only once. The sample was blood. Receptors were obtained from a woman younger than 35 in good health.

The chain couples TRBV6-2 or TRBV6-3 to TRBJ2-1; 15 nucleotides align to TRBD2. J lost 0 bases, V lost 0 bases, and 6 bases had no gene match. The germline V gene encodes CDR1 MNHEY and CDR2 SVGEGT. The CDR3 is 20 residues long. CDR3 sequence (DNA): TGTGCCAGCAGTTACTCCGGGACTAGCGGGAGGAAACCCTCCTACAATGAGCAGTTCTTC. Protein: CASSYSGTSGRKPSYNEQFF.

V usage is TRBV29-1 and J usage is TRBJ1-2, with 7 bases matching TRBD1. From germline, CDR1 is SQVTM and CDR2 ANQGSEA. CDR3 length: 10 amino acids. The J segment lost 6 bases and the V segment lost 7 bases, leaving 2 bases of the junction unmatched. CDR3 amino acids: CSGGGDGYTF. CDR3 DNA: TGCAGCGGAGGGGGCGATGGCTACACCTTC.

The gene calls are TRBV5-4 and TRBJ2-5; D is unclear. The CDR3 length is 13 residues. Germline V gene sequence: CDR1 SGHNT, CDR2 YYREEE (reference sequence). Trimming removed 0 bases at V and 1 base at J, with 4 bases between. The CDR3 protein is CASSLAAQETQYF. CDR3 nucleotide sequence: TGTGCCAGCAGCTTGGCAGCCCAAGAGACCCAGTACTTC.

V and J are TRBV12-3 or TRBV12-4 and TRBJ2-6; D unclear. This CDR3 comprises 13 residues. Trimming removed 6 bases from V and 0 bases from J, with 3 bases in between. CDR3 nucleotides: TGTGCCAGCAGGGCCTCTGGGGCCAACGTCCTGACTTTC. It encodes CASRASGANVLTF.

This sequence joins TRBV2 and TRBJ1-1; 8 nucleotides align to TRBD1. V was clipped by 6 bases and J by 5 bases; unmatched bases: 5. CDR3 length: 13 residues. In germline, CDR1 is SNHLY, CDR2 FYNNEI. In DNA form, the CDR3 reads TGTGCCAGCAGATCGACAGGGGTAACTGAAGCTTTCTTT. Translation gives CASRSTGVTEAFF.

This chain links TRBV24-1 with TRBJ2-7; possibly TRBD1 for D (5 bases). V lost 4 bases, J lost 3 bases, and 9 bases lay in between. This CDR3 has 13 amino acids. Germline-derived CDR1 and CDR2 are KGHDR and SFDVKD. CDR3 region: CATSDLQGYEQYF. Written as DNA, the CDR3 is TGTGCCACCAGTGACCTTCAGGGCTACGAGCAGTACTTC.

V usage is TRBV11-2 and J usage is TRBJ1-2; weak D call: TRBD1 (5 bases). This CDR3 contains 14 residues. CDR1 is SGHAT, CDR2 FQNNGV, per germline. With 4 bases removed from V and 8 bases from J, the gap between germline ends came to 17 bases. The CDR3 loop reads CASSYKTGLDGYTF. The CDR3 coding sequence is TGTGCCAGCAGCTACAAAACAGGCCTTGACGGCTACACCTTC.

Here the CDR3 reads CASSQPGGASPETQYF. CDR3 nucleotides: TGTGCCAGTAGTCAACCGGGGGGGGCGTCCCCCGAGACCCAGTACTTC. V gene TRBV19 combines with J gene TRBJ2-5; 8 bases are shared with TRBD2. The length of the CDR3 is 16 residues. The junction had 13 bases not matched to a gene; V was cut back by 5 bases and J by 5 bases. Germline CDR1 and CDR2: LNHDA and SQIVND (reference sequence).

CDR3 in amino acids: CASSSGNYNEQFF. The CDR3 nucleotides read TGCGCCAGCAGCTCGGGGAACTACAATGAGCAGTTCTTC. The chain employs TRBV5-1 and TRBJ2-1, with D possibly being TRBD2 (5 bases). V lost 3 bases to trimming and J lost 3 bases, with 7 bases between them. The CDR3 is made up of 13 amino acids. Germline CDR1 and CDR2: SGHRS and YFSETQ.

DNA of the CDR3: TGTGCCAGCAGCCAAGACTCTAGGGTTACCGGGGAGCTGTTTTTT. Its protein product is CASSQDSRVTGELFF. The chain uses TRBV3-1 (or the pseudogene TRBV3-2) and TRBJ2-2, with unresolved D. Germline V gene sequence: CDR1 LGHDT, CDR2 YNNKEL (reference sequence). The CDR3 is 15 amino acids. Trimming removed 0 bases at V and 5 bases at J, with 10 bases between.

The V call is TRBV9, the J call TRBJ2-1; no clear D gene. CDR3 length equals 12 residues. V lost 4 bases to trimming and J lost 6 bases, with 8 bases between them. Germline V gives CDR1 SGDLS, CDR2 YYNGEE. This chain's CDR3 is CASSSQANEQFF. In DNA form, the CDR3 reads TGTGCCAGCAGCTCCCAGGCCAATGAGCAGTTCTTC. The full variable domain, in which reference TRBV9 and TRBJ2-1 provide the parts outside the CDR3, is DSGVTQTPKHLITATGQRVTLRCSPRSGDLSVYWYQQSLDQGLQFLIQYYNGEERAKGNILERFSAQQFPDLHSELNLSSLELGDSALYFCASSSQANEQFFGPGTRLTVL.

The V and J genes are TRBV30 and TRBJ2-1; D is unresolved. The CDR3 extends over 10 amino acids. Between the trimmed V and J ends, which lost 2 bases and 8 bases, there was a span of 4 bases. Germline lookup yields CDR1 GTSNPN and CDR2 SVGIG (reference sequence). CDR3 sequence reads: CAWSRYEQFF. The CDR3 nucleotides read TGTGCCTGGAGTCGATATGAGCAGTTCTTC.

This clone showed up just once. V usage is TRBV11-3 and J usage is TRBJ2-1; possibly TRBD2 for D (6 bases). The V gene's germline CDR1 is SGHNT and CDR2 YENEEA. V was pared by 5 bases and J by 2 bases, with 19 bases between. The CDR3 totals 17 residues. The CDR3 DNA reads as TGTGCCAGCAGCCAATTGGAAGGTAGCGGTACCTACAATGAGCAGTTCTTC. Protein sequence: CASSQLEGSGTYNEQFF.

The chain joins TRBV24-1 to TRBJ1-5; the D is unclear. The CDR3 is 16 amino acids. The germline V and J ends were trimmed by 5 bases and 1 base, with 14 bases remaining between them. Per germline, CDR1 KGHDR and CDR2 SFDVKD. CDR3 bases: TGTGCCACCAGTGGCCCCGGGAGAGGGAGCAATCAGCCCCAGCATTTT. Residues: CATSGPGRGSNQPQHF.

The V and J genes are TRBV19 and TRBJ1-5; D is uncertain. Germline lookup yields CDR1 LNHDA and CDR2 SQIVND (reference sequence). V lost 0 bases, J lost 5 bases, and 11 bases lay in between. The length of the CDR3 is 15 residues. The CDR3 DNA reads TGTGCCAGTAGTATAGACCAACAAGTATATCAGCCCCAGCATTTT. This gives the protein CASSIDQQVYQPQHF. Variable domain in full (rest from reference TRBV19 and TRBJ1-5): DGGITQSPKYLFRKEGQNVTLSCEQNLNHDAMYWYRQDPGQGLRLIYYSQIVNDFQKGDIAEGYSVSREKKESFPLTVTSAQKNPTAFYLCASSIDQQVYQPQHFGDGTRLSIL.

This sequence joins TRBV27 and TRBJ2-1, with TRBD2 matching over 10 bases. CDR1 is MNHEY, CDR2 SMNVEV, per germline (reference sequence). The CDR3 length is 15 residues. V lost 6 bases, J lost 6 bases, and 8 bases stayed unmatched. The CDR3 here is CASRLGLAVTNEQFF. The CDR3 DNA follows: TGTGCCAGCAGACTAGGACTAGCGGTTACCAATGAGCAGTTCTTC.

CDR3 sequence (DNA): TGTGCCAGCAGCTCCTGGACAGGGGTTGTGGCTGAAGCTTTCTTT. Its translation is CASSSWTGVVAEAFF. The chain is built from TRBV11-2 and TRBJ1-1, with 9 bases that match TRBD1. This CDR3 region has 15 residues. V lost 4 bases and J lost 6; bases outside the gene matches: 9. The germline gives CDR1 SGHAT, CDR2 FQNNGV.

This clone was seen a single time. The chain couples TRBV15 to TRBJ2-7; 8 nucleotides line up with TRBD1. Germline CDR1 and CDR2: LNHNV and YYDKDF (reference sequence). V was clipped by 3 bases and J by 4 bases; unmatched bases: 17. The CDR3 has 18 amino acids. This CDR3 reads CATSSEPGGTGPRYEQYF. The CDR3 coding sequence is TGTGCCACCAGCAGCGAACCAGGGGGCACGGGACCAAGGTACGAGCAGTACTTC.

V is TRBV10-2 and J is TRBJ1-4; D ambiguous. The CDR3 sequence is 14 residues long. Trimming removed 8 bases at V and 8 bases at J, with 18 bases between. The germline CDR1 and CDR2 sequences are WSHSY and SAAADI. The CDR3 sequence is CASRQTGGIEKLFF. The CDR3 DNA reads as TGCGCCAGCCGCCAGACGGGAGGAATCGAAAAACTGTTTTTT.

The chain carries TRBV5-6 and TRBJ1-6; D is uncertain. CDR3 length: 12 amino acids. Per the germline V gene, CDR1 is SGHDT and CDR2 is YYEEEE. The germline V and J ends were trimmed by 4 bases and 10 bases, with 9 bases remaining between them. CDR3 DNA: TGTGCCAGCAGCCGAATCGGATCACCCCTCCACTTT. It encodes CASSRIGSPLHF.

The chain links TRBV6-5 to TRBJ2-1; possibly TRBD1 for D (5 bases). Germline CDR1 MNHEY, CDR2 SVGAGI. V was clipped by 3 bases and J by 7 bases, with 7 bases between them. The CDR3 has 12 amino acids. In DNA form, the CDR3 reads TGTGCCAGCAGTTATCCAGGGAATGAGCAGTTCTTC. Encoded protein: CASSYPGNEQFF.

The V and J genes are TRBV13 and TRBJ1-4; weak D call: TRBD1 (5 bases). The germline V gene has CDR1 PRHDT and CDR2 FYEKMQ (reference sequence). V was cut by 3 bases and J by 4 bases, with 15 bases left in between. The CDR3 runs to 16 residues. CDR3 loop: CASSLGPAGNNEKLFF. Written as DNA, the CDR3 is TGTGCCAGCAGCTTGGGCCCCGCAGGGAATAATGAAAAACTGTTTTTT.

The chain links TRBV5-1 to TRBJ2-1; TRBD2 matches 7 bases. Germline V gives CDR1 SGHRS, CDR2 YFSETQ. V dropped 0 bases and J dropped 5; count of bases not matched to a gene: 5. The CDR3 is 15 amino acids. The CDR3 spells CASSLASGVNNEQFF. The CDR3 DNA reads as TGCGCCAGCAGCTTGGCCAGCGGGGTAAACAATGAGCAGTTCTTC.

The J gene is TRBJ2-6, the V gene TRBV2; no clear D. V dropped 8 bases and J dropped 12 bases, with 20 bases sitting between them. From germline, CDR1 is SNHLY and CDR2 FYNNEI. The CDR3 contains 14 residues. This CDR3 reads CASGFGRSSSVLTF. In nucleotides, the CDR3 is TGTGCCAGCGGTTTCGGCCGTTCGTCATCCGTCCTGACTTTC. The full variable domain, in which reference TRBV2 and TRBJ2-6 provide the parts outside the CDR3, is EPEVTQTPSHQVTQMGQEVILRCVPISNHLYFYWYRQILGQKVEFLVSFYNNEISEKSEIFDDQFSVERPDGSNFTLKIRSTKLEDSAMYFCASGFGRSSSVLTFGAGSRLTVL.

The chain links TRBV2 to TRBJ2-2; 7 positions match TRBD2. CDR3 length: 16 amino acids. The V segment lost 7 bases and the J segment 3 bases; nucleotides outside the gene matches: 11. Per the germline V gene, CDR1 is SNHLY and CDR2 is FYNNEI. The CDR3 reads CASKFHTSADTGELFF. CDR3 in DNA: TGTGCCAGCAAATTCCACACTAGCGCGGACACCGGGGAGCTGTTTTTT.

This clone was found a few times. The chain links TRBV30 to TRBJ1-1, with D possibly matching TRBD1 (5 bases). The germline V gene encodes CDR1 GTSNPN and CDR2 SVGIG (reference sequence). V lost 4 bases and J lost 1, with 13 bases in between. This CDR3 has 14 residues. CDR3 sequence (DNA): TGTGCCTGGACCGACTCGGGGGAGAACACTGAAGCTTTCTTT. Translating gives CAWTDSGENTEAFF.

This chain links TRBV18 with TRBJ1-1; no clear D. Germline loops: CDR1 KGHSH, CDR2 LQKENI. V shed 3 bases and J shed 2 bases, with 7 bases lying between them. This CDR3 spans 13 amino acids. The CDR3 coding sequence is TGTGCCAGCTCACCGGTTCCAAACACTGAAGCTTTCTTT. Its protein is CASSPVPNTEAFF.

V usage is TRBV4-1 and J usage is TRBJ1-1; 7 nucleotides line up with TRBD1. This CDR3 is built from 14 residues. The ends lost 7 bases at V and 1 base at J; junction bases unmatched: 6. The V gene's germline CDR1 is MGHRA and CDR2 YSYEKL. The chain's CDR3 is CASNLPGGNTEAFF. The CDR3 DNA follows: TGCGCCAGCAACCTTCCAGGGGGGAACACTGAAGCTTTCTTT.

The chain has TRBV30 and TRBJ2-7; 7 bases map to TRBD2. This CDR3 spans 16 amino acids. The V gene end was trimmed by 5 bases and the J gene end by 1 base; junction bases not matched to a gene: 14. Per the germline V gene, CDR1 is GTSNPN and CDR2 is SVGIG (reference sequence). The CDR3 here is CAWDRARARESYEQYF. DNA of the CDR3: TGTGCCTGGGACCGCGCGAGGGCGCGGGAGTCCTACGAGCAGTACTTC.

V usage is TRBV18 and J usage is TRBJ2-7, with a weak D call TRBD2 (7 bases). Germline V CDR1 and CDR2: KGHSH, LQKENI. The germline V and J ends were trimmed by 3 bases and 4 bases, with 16 bases remaining between them. This CDR3 is built from 15 residues. CDR3 DNA sequence: TGTGCCAGCTCACCGGCTGTGGGGGGGCAGTACGAGCAGTACTTC. Its translation: CASSPAVGGQYEQYF.